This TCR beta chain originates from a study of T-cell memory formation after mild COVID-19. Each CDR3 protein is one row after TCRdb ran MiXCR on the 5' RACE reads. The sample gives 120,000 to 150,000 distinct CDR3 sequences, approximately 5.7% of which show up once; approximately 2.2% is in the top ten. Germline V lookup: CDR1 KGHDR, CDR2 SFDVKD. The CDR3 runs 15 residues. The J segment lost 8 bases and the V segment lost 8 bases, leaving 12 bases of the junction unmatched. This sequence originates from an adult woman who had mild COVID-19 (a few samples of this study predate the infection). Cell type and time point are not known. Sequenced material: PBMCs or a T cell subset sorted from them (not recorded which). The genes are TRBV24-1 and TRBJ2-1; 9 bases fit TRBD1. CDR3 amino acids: CATTPGQGRGHEQFF. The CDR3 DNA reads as TGTGCCACCACCCCGGGACAGGGAAGAGGTCATGAGCAGTTCTTC.